One and the same sample provided the 5 T cell receptor beta chains below, sequenced in a study of neurological immune-mediated disorders. TCRdb reprocessed the 5' RACE reads with MiXCR, giving one entry per CDR3 protein. This repertoire shows about 59,000 distinct CDR3 sequences, less than 25% found once; its top ten account for over 4.5%. Indicated time point: technical triplicate 2. Sequencing was performed on PBMCs. All receptors derive from a man aged 60-69 years with HTLV-1-associated myelopathy (HAM/TSP).

In this sample, this clonotype turned up many times. The chain links TRBV7-9 to TRBJ2-7; perhaps TRBD1 as D (5 bases). The CDR3 sequence is 13 residues long. Germline V lookup: CDR1 SEHNR, CDR2 FQNEAQ (reference sequence). The V and J ends lost 2 bases and 3 bases respectively, with 8 bases between them. The CDR3 DNA reads as TGTGCCAGCAGCTTACGACAGAACTACGAGCAGTACTTC. Its translation is CASSLRQNYEQYF.

This clonotype was seen repeatedly, ten times or more. CDR3 in amino acids: CSAGTVWGNQPQHF. DNA for the CDR3: TGCAGTGCCGGGACAGTTTGGGGCAATCAGCCCCAGCATTTT. The rearrangement joins TRBV20-1 to TRBJ1-5; the match to TRBD1 covers 7 bases. This CDR3 has 14 residues. Trimming at V came to 6 bases and at J to 2 bases, leaving 7 bases not matched to a gene. Germline values: CDR1 DFQATT, CDR2 SNEGSKA (reference sequence).

This clonotype was seen many times. The genes are TRBV28 and TRBJ2-2; 8 bases align to TRBD1. The germline V gene encodes CDR1 MDHEN and CDR2 SYDVKM. The J segment lost 1 base and the V segment lost 8 bases, leaving 3 bases of the junction unmatched. The CDR3 sequence is 14 residues long. The CDR3 protein is CASLDRGNTGELFF. DNA for the CDR3: TGTGCCAGCTTAGACAGGGGGAACACCGGGGAGCTGTTTTTT.

J is TRBJ1-1 and V is TRBV3-1, with D unclear. Germline V gene sequence: CDR1 LGHDT, CDR2 YNNKEL (reference sequence). V shed 2 bases and J shed 0 bases, with 1 base lying between them. The CDR3 spans 12 residues. CDR3 amino acids: CASSQMNTEAFF. In nucleotides, the CDR3 is TGTGCCAGCAGCCAAATGAACACTGAAGCTTTCTTT.

The gene calls are TRBV15 and TRBJ2-7; the D gene could be TRBD1 or TRBD2 (5 bases each). The V and J ends lost 1 base and 5 bases respectively, with 15 bases between them. Germline values: CDR1 LNHNV, CDR2 YYDKDF (reference sequence). CDR3 length: 15 residues. The CDR3 DNA reads as TGTGCCACCAGCAGAGGGGACGGGTGTCGACACGAGCAGTACTTC. It yields the protein CATSRGDGCRHEQYF.